This paragraph covers one TCR beta chain sequence. This CDR3 comprises 15 residues. The V gene end was trimmed by 3 bases and the J gene end by 4 bases; junction bases not matched to a gene: 5. The germline V gene encodes CDR1 SGHNT and CDR2 YYREEE (reference sequence). PCR involved 60 Vbeta and 13 Jbeta primers. The data were produced by immunoSEQ multiplex PCR, yet TCRdb's version contains in-frame clones alone and is incomplete. The repertoire consists of 95,000 to 150,000 clones, with over 70% occurring once and the leading ten covering 3.5% to 4.5%. This sample stems from a study of cytomegalovirus exposure and HLA in healthy donors.

The sequenced sample was PBMCs. This TCR derives from a man in his forties or fifties in good health and CMV-seropositive. The chain is built from TRBV5-4 and TRBJ2-3; the match to TRBD2 covers 10 bases. The CDR3 sequence is CASSSLAGEADTQYF. Written as DNA, the CDR3 is TGTGCCAGCAGCTCTCTAGCGGGAGAGGCAGATACGCAGTATTTT. Supplemented by reference TRBV5-4 and TRBJ2-3, the full variable domain reads ETGVTQSPTHLIKTRGQQVTLRCSSQSGHNTVSWYQQALGQGPQFIFQYYREEENGRGNFPPRFSGLQFPNYSSELNVNALELDDSALYLCASSSLAGEADTQYFGPGTRLTVL.